The 23 T cell receptor beta chains below were found in one sample sequenced in a study of OX40 agonist ivuxolimab in advanced cancers. The data were produced by immunoSEQ multiplex PCR, yet TCRdb's version contains in-frame clones alone and is incomplete. Of 15,000 to 20,000 clones listed, around 93% are singletons. Here the sequenced sample was CD4+ or CD8+ T cells sorted from blood, taken in a trial of the OX40 agonist ivuxolimab. The receptor source for this set is an adult with an advanced solid tumor such as melanoma, head and neck, liver or kidney cancer.

V is TRBV6-5 and J is TRBJ1-1, with D maybe TRBD1 (6 bases). The CDR3 has 13 amino acids. CDR1 is MNHEY, CDR2 SVGAGI, per germline. V shed 0 bases and J shed 10 bases, with 12 bases lying between them. In DNA form, the CDR3 reads TGTGCCAGCAGTTACTCTTCAGGGGTTCGAGCTTTCTTT. It is translated as CASSYSSGVRAFF.

J is TRBJ2-3 and V is TRBV7-6, with 12 bases identical to TRBD2. This CDR3 has 17 residues. The junction had 5 bases not matched to a gene; V was cut back by 2 bases and J by 2 bases. CDR1 is SGHVS and CDR2 is FNYEAQ in the germline V gene. The CDR3 sequence: CASSLTSGGRHTDTQYF. The CDR3, as DNA: TGTGCCAGCAGCTTAACTAGCGGGGGGCGCCACACAGATACGCAGTATTTT.

The chain has TRBV6-5 and TRBJ2-1; 7 bases fit TRBD1. This CDR3 region has 14 residues. Trimming at V came to 7 bases and at J to 7 bases, leaving 10 bases not matched to a gene. CDR1 MNHEY and CDR2 SVGAGI come from the germline V gene. Written as DNA, the CDR3 is TGTGCCAGCACCTATGGACAGGCTCGGAATGAGCAGTTCTTC. It yields the protein CASTYGQARNEQFF.

The V and J genes are TRBV7-9 and TRBJ2-4; 11 bases match TRBD2. This CDR3 region has 14 residues. V was pared by 5 bases and J by 9 bases, with 6 bases of the junction left unmatched. Germline CDR1 reads SEHNR; CDR2 reads FQNEAQ (reference sequence). DNA for the CDR3: TGTGCCAGCAGCGAAACTAGCGGGGGCACCATTCAGTACTTC. This sequence encodes CASSETSGGTIQYF.

This clone appeared a single time. The chain uses TRBV11-3 and TRBJ2-7; 7 bases are shared with TRBD2. The CDR3 is 15 residues long. With V trimmed by 3 bases and J by 6 bases, 11 bases remained unmatched. Looked up from germline, CDR1 is SGHNT and CDR2 is YENEEA. CDR3 nucleotide sequence: TGTGCCAGCAGCTTTGAGGGAGGGCCTTCGGGCGAGCAGTACTTC. This encodes CASSFEGGPSGEQYF.

The rearrangement links TRBV27 to TRBJ2-7; tentative D call: TRBD2 (6 bases). The length of the CDR3 is 15 residues. Trimming left V 6 bases short and J 5 bases short, with 20 bases between. Per germline, CDR1 MNHEY and CDR2 SMNVEV (reference sequence). This chain's CDR3 is CASSPGRTGRDEQYF. DNA for the CDR3: TGTGCCAGCAGCCCGGGGAGGACTGGCAGGGACGAGCAGTACTTC.

The rearrangement links TRBV10-2 to TRBJ2-2; D not resolved. The CDR3 contains 13 residues. V was clipped by 3 bases and J by 7 bases, with 9 bases between them. Germline V gene sequence: CDR1 WSHSY, CDR2 SAAADI. CDR3 DNA sequence: TGCGCCAGCAGTGAAGCCACGAACGGGGAGCTGTTTTTT. Translating it yields CASSEATNGELFF.

The V gene is TRBV2, the J gene TRBJ2-1; TRBD2 matches at 7 bases. The germline gives CDR1 SNHLY, CDR2 FYNNEI. Trimming removed 3 bases from V and 2 bases from J; junction bases left unmatched: 4. The CDR3 covers 15 residues. As DNA, the CDR3 is TGTGCCAGCAGTGAGACTAGCAACGCCTACAATGAGCAGTTCTTC. Residues: CASSETSNAYNEQFF.

V is TRBV15 and J is TRBJ2-7; 7 positions match TRBD2. CDR1 and CDR2 from the germline V gene are LNHNV and YYDKDF (reference sequence). Losses at the gene ends were 5 bases for V and 3 bases for J; bases not matched to a gene: 7. The CDR3 is 14 residues long. The CDR3 DNA reads as TGTGCCACCAGCTCAGGACTAGTGGTCTACGAGCAGTACTTC. Protein: CATSSGLVVYEQYF.

The chain has TRBV4-3 and TRBJ2-1, with 7 bases identical to TRBD1. The CDR3 sequence is 20 residues long. J lost 5 bases, V lost 4 bases, and 23 bases had no gene match. CDR1 is LGHNA and CDR2 is YSLEER in the germline V gene. CDR3 amino acids: CASSPALPVQGSLKDNEQFF. The DNA of the CDR3 is TGCGCCAGCAGCCCGGCGCTTCCCGTACAGGGGTCCCTAAAGGACAATGAGCAGTTCTTC.

The chain couples TRBV11-3 to TRBJ1-3; D uncertain. CDR3 length: 12 residues. In germline, CDR1 is SGHNT, CDR2 YENEEA. V shed 8 bases and J shed 4 bases, with 9 bases lying between them. As DNA, the CDR3 is TGTGCCAGCCGCGACGGGGGAAACACCATATATTTT. Protein sequence: CASRDGGNTIYF. Full variable domain (outside the CDR3, taken from reference TRBV11-3 and TRBJ1-3): EAGVVQSPRYKIIEKKQPVAFWCNPISGHNTLYWYLQNLGQGPELLIRYENEEAVDDSQLPKDRFSAERLKGVDSTLKIQPAELGDSAVYLCASRDGGNTIYFGEGSWLTVV.

The sample holds one count of this clone. The rearrangement uses TRBV7-8 and TRBJ2-7; TRBD1 agrees at 8 bases. The V gene end was trimmed by 5 bases and the J gene end by 4 bases; junction bases not matched to a gene: 10. In germline, CDR1 is SGHVS, CDR2 FQNEAQ. The CDR3 runs 15 residues. The CDR3 sequence: CASSQRQGFVYEQYF. The CDR3 DNA reads as TGTGCCAGCAGCCAGCGACAGGGGTTTGTTTACGAGCAGTACTTC.

The chain links TRBV2 to TRBJ2-7, with D hard to call. Between the trimmed V and J ends, which lost 3 bases and 4 bases, there was a span of 4 bases. The CDR3 runs 11 residues. Germline V lookup: CDR1 SNHLY, CDR2 FYNNEI. CDR3 region: CASSEAYEQYF. The CDR3 DNA follows: TGTGCCAGCAGTGAGGCGTACGAGCAGTACTTC. Looking up the rest from reference TRBV2 and TRBJ2-7 gives the full variable domain: EPEVTQTPSHQVTQMGQEVILRCVPISNHLYFYWYRQILGQKVEFLVSFYNNEISEKSEIFDDQFSVERPDGSNFTLKIRSTKLEDSAMYFCASSEAYEQYFGPGTRLTVT.

V and J are TRBV28 and TRBJ2-1; 8 nucleotides agree with TRBD2. V was pared by 3 bases and J by 15 bases, with 7 bases of the junction left unmatched. CDR1 is MDHEN and CDR2 is SYDVKM in the germline V gene. The CDR3 length is 12 residues. Written as DNA, the CDR3 is TGTGCCAGCAGTTTCACAGTAGCGGGAACGTTCTTC. Its protein product is CASSFTVAGTFF.

The J gene is TRBJ2-7, the V gene TRBV28, with D perhaps matching TRBD2 (7 bases). The CDR3 sequence is 16 residues long. The V end was cut by 6 bases, the J end by 1 base, with 19 bases between. Per the germline V gene, CDR1 is MDHEN and CDR2 is SYDVKM. CDR3 nucleotides: TGTGCCAGCAGGGGGGGGCCAGCCCCAACATCCTACGAGCAGTACTTC. Translating it yields CASRGGPAPTSYEQYF.

This rearrangement joins TRBV2 to TRBJ2-1; D is unclear. Trimming pared 3 bases from V and 3 bases from J, leaving 9 bases between. The CDR3 consists of 14 residues. The germline CDR1 and CDR2 sequences are SNHLY and FYNNEI. The CDR3 sequence is CASSDAQIYNEQFF. In nucleotides, the CDR3 is TGTGCCAGCAGTGATGCGCAAATCTACAATGAGCAGTTCTTC.

V gene TRBV7-9 combines with J gene TRBJ2-7; D is possibly TRBD1 or TRBD2 (5 bases each). This CDR3 is 14 amino acids long. Germline V CDR1 and CDR2: SEHNR, FQNEAQ (reference sequence). V was trimmed by 4 bases and J by 4 bases, leaving 14 bases between them. The CDR3 is CASSWLSRGYEQYF. In nucleotides, the CDR3 is TGTGCCAGCAGCTGGCTCTCGAGGGGATACGAGCAGTACTTC.

The gene calls are TRBV9 and TRBJ2-5; D gene unclear. Germline V lookup: CDR1 SGDLS, CDR2 YYNGEE. The CDR3 spans 15 residues. Trimming pared 3 bases from V and 0 bases from J, leaving 12 bases between. CDR3 bases: TGTGCCAGCAGCGCGCAGCGCTCGTACCAAGAGACCCAGTACTTC. Its translation: CASSAQRSYQETQYF.

The gene calls are TRBV12-5 and TRBJ1-1; 7 nucleotides agree with TRBD1. CDR3 length: 17 residues. Germline CDR1 is LGHNT and CDR2 is FRNRAP. Trimming took 3 bases from V and 3 from J; bases not matched to a gene: 13. DNA for the CDR3: TGTGCTAGTGGTTTTAGCACCGGTCAGGGGGGGGACACTGAAGCTTTCTTT. The encoded protein is CASGFSTGQGGDTEAFF.

This clone was counted between two and nine times. V is TRBV7-8 and J is TRBJ1-5; possible D gene TRBD1, 5 bases. Trimming took 0 bases from V and 5 from J, leaving 11 bases between them. Per the germline V gene, CDR1 is SGHVS and CDR2 is FQNEAQ. The CDR3 length is 15 residues. The DNA of the CDR3 is TGTGCCAGCAGCTTAGCGCAAGGGACCCATCAGCCCCAGCATTTT. Protein sequence: CASSLAQGTHQPQHF.

The chain combines TRBV28 with TRBJ2-7, with 7 positions matching TRBD1. With 4 bases clipped from V and 4 bases from J, the junction kept 7 bases outside the gene matches. Germline loops: CDR1 MDHEN, CDR2 SYDVKM. CDR3 length: 14 amino acids. The CDR3 DNA reads as TGTGCCAGCAGTTACGGGACAGACCTTTACGAGCAGTACTTC. Its translation is CASSYGTDLYEQYF.

Here the CDR3 reads CASSPVPGVSETQYF. Written as DNA, the CDR3 is TGCGCCAGCAGCCCCGTCCCGGGAGTCTCGGAGACCCAGTACTTC. This chain links TRBV5-1 with TRBJ2-5; TRBD2 might be the D (6 bases). The V end was cut by 4 bases, the J end by 5 bases, with 18 bases between. Germline CDR1 and CDR2: SGHRS and YFSETQ. The CDR3 runs to 15 residues.

This clone was recorded only once. V gene TRBV7-3 combines with J gene TRBJ2-1; TRBD2 matches at 9 bases. J lost 0 bases, V lost 5 bases, and 14 bases had no gene match. Germline V gene data show CDR1 as SGHTA and CDR2 as FQGTGA. The CDR3 contains 19 residues. The CDR3 loop reads CASSLGSGGPLSSYNEQFF. The CDR3 DNA follows: TGTGCCAGCAGCCTAGGAAGCGGGGGGCCGTTGAGCTCCTACAATGAGCAGTTCTTC.